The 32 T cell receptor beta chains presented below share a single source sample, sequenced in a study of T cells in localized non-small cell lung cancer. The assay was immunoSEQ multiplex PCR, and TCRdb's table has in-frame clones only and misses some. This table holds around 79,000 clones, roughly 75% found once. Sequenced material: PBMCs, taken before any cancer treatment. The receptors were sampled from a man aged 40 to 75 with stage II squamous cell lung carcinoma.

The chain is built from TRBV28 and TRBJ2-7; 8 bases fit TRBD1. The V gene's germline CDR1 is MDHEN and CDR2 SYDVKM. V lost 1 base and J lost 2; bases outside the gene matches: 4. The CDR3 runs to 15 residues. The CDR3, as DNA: TGTGCCAGCAGTTTATATGGGACAGGCCCCTACGAGCAGTACTTC. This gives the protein CASSLYGTGPYEQYF.

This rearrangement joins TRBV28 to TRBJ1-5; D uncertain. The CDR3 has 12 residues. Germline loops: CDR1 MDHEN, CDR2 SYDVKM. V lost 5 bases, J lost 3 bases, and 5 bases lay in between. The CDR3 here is CASSLTNQPQHF. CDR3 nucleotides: TGTGCCAGCAGTCTCACCAATCAGCCCCAGCATTTT.

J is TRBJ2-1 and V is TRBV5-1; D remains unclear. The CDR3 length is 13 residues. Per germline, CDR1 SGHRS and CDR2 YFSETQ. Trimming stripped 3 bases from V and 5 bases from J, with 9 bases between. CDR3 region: CASSSSVNNEQFF. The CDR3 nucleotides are TGCGCCAGCAGCTCGTCGGTGAACAATGAGCAGTTCTTC.

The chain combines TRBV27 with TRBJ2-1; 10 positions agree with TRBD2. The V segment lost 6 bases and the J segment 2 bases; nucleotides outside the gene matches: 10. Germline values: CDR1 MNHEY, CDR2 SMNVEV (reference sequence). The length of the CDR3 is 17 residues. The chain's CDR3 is CASRRGTSGDTYNEQFF. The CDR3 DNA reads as TGTGCCAGCAGGAGAGGTACTAGCGGGGACACCTACAATGAGCAGTTCTTC.

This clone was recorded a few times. The CDR3 DNA reads as TGTGCCAGCAGCGACGGACAGGGCCCCTACAATGAGCAGTTCTTC. Translating it yields CASSDGQGPYNEQFF. V is TRBV11-3 and J is TRBJ2-1; TRBD1 agrees at 8 bases. The trim removed 5 bases at V and 2 bases at J, leaving 5 bases unmatched. The CDR3 is made up of 15 amino acids. CDR1 and CDR2 (germline): SGHNT, YENEEA.

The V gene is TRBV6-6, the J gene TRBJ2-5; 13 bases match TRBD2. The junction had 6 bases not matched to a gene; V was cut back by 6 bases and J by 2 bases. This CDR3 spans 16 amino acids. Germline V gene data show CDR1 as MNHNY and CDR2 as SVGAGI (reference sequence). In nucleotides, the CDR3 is TGTGCCAGCAGCCCCCCACTAGCGGGAGGGCAAGAGACCCAGTACTTC. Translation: CASSPPLAGGQETQYF.

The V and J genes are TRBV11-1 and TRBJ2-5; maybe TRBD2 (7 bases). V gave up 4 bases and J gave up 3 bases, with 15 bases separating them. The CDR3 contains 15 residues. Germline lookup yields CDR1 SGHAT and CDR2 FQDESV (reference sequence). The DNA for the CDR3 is TGTGCCAGCAGCTCCTCTGCGGGGGCGGAAGAGACCCAGTACTTC. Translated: CASSSSAGAEETQYF.

CDR3 region: CASRGRGRGTDTQYF. The CDR3 DNA follows: TGTGCCAGCAGGGGGCGAGGTAGGGGCACAGATACGCAGTATTTT. V usage is TRBV7-9 and J usage is TRBJ2-3; a possible D gene is TRBD1 (5 bases). Germline V gene lookup returns CDR1 SEHNR and CDR2 FQNEAQ (reference sequence). The CDR3 spans 15 residues. The V and J ends lost 6 bases and 1 base respectively, with 14 bases between them.

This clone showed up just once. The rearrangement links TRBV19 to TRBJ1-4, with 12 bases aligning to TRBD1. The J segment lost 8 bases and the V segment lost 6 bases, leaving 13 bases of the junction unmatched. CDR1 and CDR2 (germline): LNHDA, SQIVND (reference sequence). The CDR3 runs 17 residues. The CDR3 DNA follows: TGTGCCAGTAGACCGGGACAGGGGGCTACCTTCCGGGAAAAACTGTTTTTT. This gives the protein CASRPGQGATFREKLFF.

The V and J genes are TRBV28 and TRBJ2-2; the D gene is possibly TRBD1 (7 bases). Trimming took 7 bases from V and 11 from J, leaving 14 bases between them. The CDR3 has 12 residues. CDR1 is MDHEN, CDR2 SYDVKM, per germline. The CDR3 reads CASTGGGGELFF. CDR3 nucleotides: TGTGCCAGCACCGGAGGGGGCGGAGAGCTGTTTTTT.

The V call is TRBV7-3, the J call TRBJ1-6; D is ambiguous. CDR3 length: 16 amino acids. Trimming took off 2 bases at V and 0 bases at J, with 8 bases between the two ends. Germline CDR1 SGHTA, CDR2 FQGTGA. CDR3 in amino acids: CASSLRGGSYNSPLHF. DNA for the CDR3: TGTGCCAGCAGCTTACGAGGAGGCTCCTATAATTCACCCCTCCACTTT.

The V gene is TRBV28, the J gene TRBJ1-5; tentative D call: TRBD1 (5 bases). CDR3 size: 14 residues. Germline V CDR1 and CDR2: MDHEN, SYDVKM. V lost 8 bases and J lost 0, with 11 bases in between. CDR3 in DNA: TGTGCCAGCCGTACCGACAGTAGCAATCAGCCCCAGCATTTT. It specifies CASRTDSSNQPQHF.

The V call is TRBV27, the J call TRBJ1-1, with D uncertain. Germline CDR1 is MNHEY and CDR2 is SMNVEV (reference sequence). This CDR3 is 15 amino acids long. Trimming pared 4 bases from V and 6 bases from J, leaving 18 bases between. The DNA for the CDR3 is TGTGCCAGCAGTTCCAACTCTCGACGGGCCGCTGAAGCTTTCTTT. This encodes CASSSNSRRAAEAFF.

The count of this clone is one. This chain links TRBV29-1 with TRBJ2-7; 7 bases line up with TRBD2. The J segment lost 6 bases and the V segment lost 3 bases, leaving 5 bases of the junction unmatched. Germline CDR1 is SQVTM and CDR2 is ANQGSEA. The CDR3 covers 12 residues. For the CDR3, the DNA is TGCAGCGTTGATGGGAGGGGAGGCGAGCAGTACTTC. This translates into CSVDGRGGEQYF.

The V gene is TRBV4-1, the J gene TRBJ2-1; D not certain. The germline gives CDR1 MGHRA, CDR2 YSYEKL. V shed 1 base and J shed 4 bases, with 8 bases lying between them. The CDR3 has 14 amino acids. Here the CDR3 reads CASSQVGAYNEQFF. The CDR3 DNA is TGCGCCAGCAGCCAAGTGGGCGCGTACAATGAGCAGTTCTTC.

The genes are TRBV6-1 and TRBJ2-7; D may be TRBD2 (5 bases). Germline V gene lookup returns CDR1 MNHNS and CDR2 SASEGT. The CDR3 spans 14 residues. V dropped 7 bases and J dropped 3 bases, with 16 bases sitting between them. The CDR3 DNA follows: TGTGCCAGCACGAACGGGAAGATCCACTACGAGCAGTACTTC. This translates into CASTNGKIHYEQYF.

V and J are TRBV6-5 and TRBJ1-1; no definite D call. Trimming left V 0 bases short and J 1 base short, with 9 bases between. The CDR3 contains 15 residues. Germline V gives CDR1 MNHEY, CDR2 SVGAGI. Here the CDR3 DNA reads TGTGCCAGCAGTTACTCGAGTCACCCGAACACTGAAGCTTTCTTT. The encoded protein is CASSYSSHPNTEAFF.

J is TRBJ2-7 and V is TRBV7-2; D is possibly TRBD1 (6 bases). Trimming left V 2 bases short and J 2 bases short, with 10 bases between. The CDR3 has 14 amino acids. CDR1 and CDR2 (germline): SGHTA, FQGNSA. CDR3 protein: CASSLSRGPYEQYF. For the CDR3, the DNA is TGTGCCAGCAGCTTAAGCAGGGGCCCCTACGAGCAGTACTTC.

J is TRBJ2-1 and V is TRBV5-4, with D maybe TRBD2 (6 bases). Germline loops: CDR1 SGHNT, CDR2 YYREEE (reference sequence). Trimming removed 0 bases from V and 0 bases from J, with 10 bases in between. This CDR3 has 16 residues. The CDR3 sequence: CASSLAWRGSYNEQFF. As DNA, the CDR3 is TGTGCCAGCAGCTTGGCCTGGAGGGGCTCCTACAATGAGCAGTTCTTC.

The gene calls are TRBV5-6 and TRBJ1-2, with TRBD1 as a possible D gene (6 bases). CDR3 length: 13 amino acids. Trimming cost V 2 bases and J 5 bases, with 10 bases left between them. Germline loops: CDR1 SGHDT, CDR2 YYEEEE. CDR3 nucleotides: TGTGCCAGCAGCTTAGCACAGGGATATGGCTACACCTTC. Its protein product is CASSLAQGYGYTF. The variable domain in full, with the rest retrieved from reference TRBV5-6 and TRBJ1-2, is DAGVTQSPTHLIKTRGQQVTLRCSPKSGHDTVSWYQQALGQGPQFIFQYYEEEERQRGNFPDRFSGHQFPNYSSELNVNALLLGDSALYLCASSLAQGYGYTFGSGTRLTVV.

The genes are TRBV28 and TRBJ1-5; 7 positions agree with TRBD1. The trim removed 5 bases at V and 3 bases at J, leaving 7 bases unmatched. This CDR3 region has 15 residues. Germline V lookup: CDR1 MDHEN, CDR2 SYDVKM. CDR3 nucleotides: TGTGCCAGCAGTACCTTGGGGACAGTCAATCAGCCCCAGCATTTT. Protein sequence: CASSTLGTVNQPQHF.

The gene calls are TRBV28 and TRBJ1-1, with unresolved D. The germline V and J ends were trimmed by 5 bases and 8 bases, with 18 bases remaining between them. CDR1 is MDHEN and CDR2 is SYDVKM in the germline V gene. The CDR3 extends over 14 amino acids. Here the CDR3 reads CASSPTTPRREAFF. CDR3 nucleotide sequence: TGTGCCAGCAGTCCCACAACCCCCCGAAGGGAAGCTTTCTTT.

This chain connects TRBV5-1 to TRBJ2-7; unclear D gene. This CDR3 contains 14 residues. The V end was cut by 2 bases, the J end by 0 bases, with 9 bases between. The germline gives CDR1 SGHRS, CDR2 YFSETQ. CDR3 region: CASSLYLDSYEQYF. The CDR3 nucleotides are TGCGCCAGCAGCTTATACTTGGACTCCTACGAGCAGTACTTC. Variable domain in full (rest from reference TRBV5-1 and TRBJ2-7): KAGVTQTPRYLIKTRGQQVTLSCSPISGHRSVSWYQQTPGQGLQFLFEYFSETQRNKGNFPGRFSGRQFSNSRSEMNVSTLELGDSALYLCASSLYLDSYEQYFGPGTRLTVT.

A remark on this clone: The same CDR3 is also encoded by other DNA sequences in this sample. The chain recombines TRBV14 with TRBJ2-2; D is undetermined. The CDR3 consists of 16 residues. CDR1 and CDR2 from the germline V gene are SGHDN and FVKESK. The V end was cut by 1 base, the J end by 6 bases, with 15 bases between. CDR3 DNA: TGTGCCAGCAGCCAAGGGAGAACCGGCGTGGCCGGGGAGCTGTTTTTT. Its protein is CASSQGRTGVAGELFF.

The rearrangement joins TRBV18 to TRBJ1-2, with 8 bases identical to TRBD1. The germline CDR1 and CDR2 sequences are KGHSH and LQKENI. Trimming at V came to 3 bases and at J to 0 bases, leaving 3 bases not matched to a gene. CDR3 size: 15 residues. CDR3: CASSPRGQANYGYTF. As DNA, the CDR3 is TGTGCCAGCTCACCTCGGGGACAGGCTAACTATGGCTACACCTTC.

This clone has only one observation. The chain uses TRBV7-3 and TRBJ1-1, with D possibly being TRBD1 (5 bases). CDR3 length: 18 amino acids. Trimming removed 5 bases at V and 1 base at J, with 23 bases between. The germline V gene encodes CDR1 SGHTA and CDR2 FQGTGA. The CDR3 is CASSKTGEAGAANTEAFF. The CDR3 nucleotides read TGTGCCAGCAGCAAAACGGGGGAGGCCGGAGCGGCGAACACTGAAGCTTTCTTT.

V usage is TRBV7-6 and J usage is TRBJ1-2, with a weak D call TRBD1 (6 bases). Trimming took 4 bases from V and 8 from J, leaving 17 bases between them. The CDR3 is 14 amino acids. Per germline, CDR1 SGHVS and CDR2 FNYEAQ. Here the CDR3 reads CASSSEGESGGYTF. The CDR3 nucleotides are TGTGCCAGCAGCTCAGAGGGGGAATCAGGAGGCTACACCTTC.

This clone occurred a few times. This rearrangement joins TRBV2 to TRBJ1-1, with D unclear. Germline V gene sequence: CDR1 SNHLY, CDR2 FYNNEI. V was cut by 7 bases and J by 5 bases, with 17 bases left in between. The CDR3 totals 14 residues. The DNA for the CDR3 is TGTGCCAGCATAGGTGGAGGGTCGAGGACTGAAGCTTTCTTT. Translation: CASIGGGSRTEAFF.

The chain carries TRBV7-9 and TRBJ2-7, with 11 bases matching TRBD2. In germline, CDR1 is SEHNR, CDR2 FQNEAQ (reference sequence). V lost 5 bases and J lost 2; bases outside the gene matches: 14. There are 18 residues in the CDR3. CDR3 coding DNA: TGTGCCAGCAGCACCGGGACTAGCGGAACCCCGGCTACCTACGAGCAGTACTTC. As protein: CASSTGTSGTPATYEQYF. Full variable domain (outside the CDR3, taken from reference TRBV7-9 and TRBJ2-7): DTGVSQNPRHKITKRGQNVTFRCDPISEHNRLYWYRQTLGQGPEFLTYFQNEAQLEKSRLLSDRFSAERPKGSFSTLEIQRTEQGDSAMYLCASSTGTSGTPATYEQYFGPGTRLTVT.

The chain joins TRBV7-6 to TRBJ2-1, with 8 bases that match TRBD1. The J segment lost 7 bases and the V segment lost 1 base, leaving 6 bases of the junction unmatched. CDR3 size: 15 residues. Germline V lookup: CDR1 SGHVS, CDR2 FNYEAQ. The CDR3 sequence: CASSLVQGAGNEQFF. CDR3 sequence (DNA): TGTGCCAGCAGCTTAGTCCAGGGGGCTGGAAATGAGCAGTTCTTC.

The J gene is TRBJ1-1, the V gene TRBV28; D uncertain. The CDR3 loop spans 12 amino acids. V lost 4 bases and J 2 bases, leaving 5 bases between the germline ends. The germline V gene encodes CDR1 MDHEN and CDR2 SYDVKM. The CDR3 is CASSYVNTEAFF. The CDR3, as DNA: TGTGCCAGCAGTTATGTTAACACTGAAGCTTTCTTT.

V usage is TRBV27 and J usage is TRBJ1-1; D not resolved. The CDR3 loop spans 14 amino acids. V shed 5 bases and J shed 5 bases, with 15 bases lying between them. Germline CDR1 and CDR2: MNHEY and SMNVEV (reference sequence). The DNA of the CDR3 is TGTGCCAGCAGTGCCTTTGAAGGGAGGACTGAAGCTTTCTTT. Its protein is CASSAFEGRTEAFF.